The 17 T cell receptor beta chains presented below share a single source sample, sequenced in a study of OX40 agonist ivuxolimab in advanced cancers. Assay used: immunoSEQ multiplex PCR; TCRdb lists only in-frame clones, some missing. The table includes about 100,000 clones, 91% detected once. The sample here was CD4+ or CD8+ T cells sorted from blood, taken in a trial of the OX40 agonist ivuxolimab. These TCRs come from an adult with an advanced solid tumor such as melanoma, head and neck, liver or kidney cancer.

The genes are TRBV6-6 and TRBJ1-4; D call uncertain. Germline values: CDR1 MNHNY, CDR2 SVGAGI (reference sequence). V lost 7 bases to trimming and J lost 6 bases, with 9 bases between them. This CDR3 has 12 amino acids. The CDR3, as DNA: TGTGCCAGCAAGGAGAGCGATGAAAAACTGTTTTTT. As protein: CASKESDEKLFF.

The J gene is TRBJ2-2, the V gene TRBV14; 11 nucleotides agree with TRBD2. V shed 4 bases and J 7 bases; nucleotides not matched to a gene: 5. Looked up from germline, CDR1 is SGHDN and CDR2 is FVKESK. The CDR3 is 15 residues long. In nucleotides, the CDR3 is TGTGCCAGCAGCCTGACTAGCGGGAAGGGCGGGGAGCTGTTTTTT. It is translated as CASSLTSGKGGELFF.

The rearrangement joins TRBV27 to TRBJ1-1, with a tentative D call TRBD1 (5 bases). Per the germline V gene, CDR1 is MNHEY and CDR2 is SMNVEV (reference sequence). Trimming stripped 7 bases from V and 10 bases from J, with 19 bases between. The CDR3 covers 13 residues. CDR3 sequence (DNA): TGTGCCAGCACCGTAAGGGCAGGGTCCCCAGCTTTCTTT. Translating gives CASTVRAGSPAFF.

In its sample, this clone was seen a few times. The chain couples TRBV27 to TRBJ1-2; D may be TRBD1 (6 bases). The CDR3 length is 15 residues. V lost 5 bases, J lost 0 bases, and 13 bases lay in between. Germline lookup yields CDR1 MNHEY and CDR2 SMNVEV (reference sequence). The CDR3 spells CASSPDRLANYGYTF. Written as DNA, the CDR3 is TGTGCCAGCAGTCCCGACAGGCTAGCTAACTATGGCTACACCTTC.

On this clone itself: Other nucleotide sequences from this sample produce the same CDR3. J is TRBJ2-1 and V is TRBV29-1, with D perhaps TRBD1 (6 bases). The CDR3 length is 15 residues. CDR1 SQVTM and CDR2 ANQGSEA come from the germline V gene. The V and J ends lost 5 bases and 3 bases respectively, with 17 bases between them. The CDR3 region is CSVYSGGHNYNEQFF. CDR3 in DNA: TGCAGCGTTTACAGTGGGGGACACAACTACAATGAGCAGTTCTTC.

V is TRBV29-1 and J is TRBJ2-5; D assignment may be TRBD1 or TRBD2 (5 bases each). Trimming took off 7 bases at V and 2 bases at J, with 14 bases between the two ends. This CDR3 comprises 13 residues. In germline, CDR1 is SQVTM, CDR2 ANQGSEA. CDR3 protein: CSAPRGRQETQYF. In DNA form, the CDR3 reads TGCAGCGCTCCGAGGGGTCGACAAGAGACCCAGTACTTC.

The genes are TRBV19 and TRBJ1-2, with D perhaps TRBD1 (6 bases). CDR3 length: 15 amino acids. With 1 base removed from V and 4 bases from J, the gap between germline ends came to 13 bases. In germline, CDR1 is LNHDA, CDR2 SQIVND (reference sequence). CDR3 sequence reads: CASSIAHGRGYGYTF. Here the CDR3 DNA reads TGTGCCAGTAGTATAGCTCATGGCAGGGGCTATGGCTACACCTTC.

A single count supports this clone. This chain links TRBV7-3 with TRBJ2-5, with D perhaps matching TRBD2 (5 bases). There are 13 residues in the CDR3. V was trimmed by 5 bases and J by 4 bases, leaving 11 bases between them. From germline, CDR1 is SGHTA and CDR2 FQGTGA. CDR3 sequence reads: CASSRGAGETQYF. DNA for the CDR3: TGTGCCAGCAGCCGGGGTGCGGGAGAGACCCAGTACTTC. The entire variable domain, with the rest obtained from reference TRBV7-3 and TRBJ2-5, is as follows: GAGVSQTPSNKVTEKGKYVELRCDPISGHTALYWYRQSLGQGPEFLIYFQGTGAADDSGLPNDRFFAVRPEGSVSTLKIQRTERGDSAVYLCASSRGAGETQYFGPGTRLLVL.

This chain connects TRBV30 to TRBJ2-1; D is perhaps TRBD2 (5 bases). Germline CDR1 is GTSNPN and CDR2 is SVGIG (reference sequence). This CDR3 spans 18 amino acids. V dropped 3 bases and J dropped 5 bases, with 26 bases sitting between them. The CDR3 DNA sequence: TGTGCCTGGAGGCCTAAATCGGCGCCACCCCAGCGGCACAATGAGCAGTTCTTC. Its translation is CAWRPKSAPPQRHNEQFF.

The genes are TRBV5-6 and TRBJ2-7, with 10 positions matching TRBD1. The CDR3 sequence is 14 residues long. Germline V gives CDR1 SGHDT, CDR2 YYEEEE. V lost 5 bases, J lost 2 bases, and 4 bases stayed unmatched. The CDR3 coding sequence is TGTGCCAGCAGGTTCGGACAGGGGGCCTACGAGCAGTACTTC. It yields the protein CASRFGQGAYEQYF.

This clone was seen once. The CDR3 is CASSESGGGRVHDTQYF. The CDR3 DNA reads TGTGCCAGCAGTGAGTCCGGGGGCGGGAGGGTCCATGATACGCAGTATTTT. V and J are TRBV25-1 and TRBJ2-3; TRBD2 matches at 9 bases. The CDR3 extends over 17 amino acids. CDR1 MGHDK and CDR2 SYGVNS come from the germline V gene. With V trimmed by 3 bases and J by 6 bases, 13 bases remained unmatched.

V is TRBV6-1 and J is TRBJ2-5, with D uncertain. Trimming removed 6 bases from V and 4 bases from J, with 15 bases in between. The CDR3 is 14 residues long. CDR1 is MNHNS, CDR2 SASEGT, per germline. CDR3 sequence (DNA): TGTGCCAGCAGGTGGCCAGGAAAAGGAGAGACCCAGTACTTC. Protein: CASRWPGKGETQYF.

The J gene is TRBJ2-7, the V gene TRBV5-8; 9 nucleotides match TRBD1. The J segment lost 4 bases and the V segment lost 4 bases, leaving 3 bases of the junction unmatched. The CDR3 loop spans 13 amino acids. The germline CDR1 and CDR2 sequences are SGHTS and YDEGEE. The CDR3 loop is CASSGTGWYEQYF. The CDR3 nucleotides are TGTGCCAGCAGCGGGACAGGGTGGTACGAGCAGTACTTC.

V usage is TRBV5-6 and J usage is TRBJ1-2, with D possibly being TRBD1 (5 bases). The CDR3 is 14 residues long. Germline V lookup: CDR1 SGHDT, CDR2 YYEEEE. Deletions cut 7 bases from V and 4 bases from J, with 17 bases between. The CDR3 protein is CASGGPTYGYGYTF. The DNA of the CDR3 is TGTGCCAGCGGGGGACCGACCTATGGCTATGGCTACACCTTC.

This chain's CDR3 is CASSLTRGTANEKLFF. The CDR3 DNA reads TGTGCCAGCAGCCTGACCAGGGGGACAGCTAATGAAAAACTGTTTTTT. The chain couples TRBV11-2 to TRBJ1-4; 7 nucleotides line up with TRBD1. The J segment lost 3 bases and the V segment lost 5 bases, leaving 9 bases of the junction unmatched. This CDR3 comprises 16 residues. From germline, CDR1 is SGHAT and CDR2 FQNNGV.

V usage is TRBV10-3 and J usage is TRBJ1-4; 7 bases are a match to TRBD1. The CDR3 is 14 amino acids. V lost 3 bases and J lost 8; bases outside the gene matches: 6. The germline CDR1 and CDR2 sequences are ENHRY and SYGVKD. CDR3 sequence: CAISDRDSGEKLFF. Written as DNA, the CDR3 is TGTGCCATCAGTGACCGGGACAGTGGGGAAAAACTGTTTTTT.

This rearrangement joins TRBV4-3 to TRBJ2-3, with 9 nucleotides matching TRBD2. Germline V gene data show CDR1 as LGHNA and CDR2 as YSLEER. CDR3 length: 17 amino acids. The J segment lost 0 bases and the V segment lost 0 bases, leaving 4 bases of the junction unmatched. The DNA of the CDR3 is TGCGCCAGCAGCCAAGACGGGACTAGCCCGAGCACAGATACGCAGTATTTT. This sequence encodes CASSQDGTSPSTDTQYF.